This entry is about one TCR beta chain. Its target is not known. Profiled with immunoSEQ multiplex PCR; TCRdb holds only in-frame clones, not every one. The sample yields approximately 71,000 clones, 84% seen once. The germline V and J ends were trimmed by 0 bases and 0 bases, with 5 bases remaining between them. The length of the CDR3 is 14 residues. Per the germline V gene, CDR1 is MNHEY and CDR2 is SMNVEV (reference sequence). The data were taken from a study of OX40 agonist ivuxolimab in advanced cancers. At the level of the study: Antecedent anti-PD-1, anti-PD-L1 or anti-CTLA-4 therapy was permissible, with roughly 36% having received some. One hepatocellular carcinoma and a couple of cutaneous melanoma patients partially responded. Findings and caveats of the study: There were, on average, more expanded clones in CD8+ T cells than in CD4+. Near-lowest levels of clonal expansion characterized partial responders at 0.1-3.0 mg/kg.

The rearrangement joins TRBV27 to TRBJ1-2; the D is unclear. This material consisted of CD4+ or CD8+ T cells sorted from blood, taken in a trial of the OX40 agonist ivuxolimab. This clonotype was sampled from an adult with an advanced solid tumor such as melanoma, head and neck, liver or kidney cancer. Here the CDR3 DNA reads TGTGCCAGCAGTTTATCAGCTACTAACTATGGCTACACCTTC. This encodes CASSLSATNYGYTF.